The present entry profiles one T cell receptor beta chain with its context. The antigen remains undetermined. Between the trimmed V and J ends, which lost 5 bases and 6 bases, there was a span of 18 bases. The CDR3 is made up of 15 amino acids. The authors prepared the TCRbeta library with unique molecular identifiers. TCRdb re-derived calls from the PCR reads in MiXCR, one entry per CDR3 protein. The sample has 500,000 or so distinct CDR3 sequences, around 10% seen once. The data derive from a study of T-cell reconstitution after alpha-beta-depleted transplantation in children. Whole-study findings and limits: About two months after transplant, alpha-beta T cells reportedly came from several hundred expanded graft clones. It was surviving recipient T cells and thymic progenitors that gave some patients high TCRbeta diversity at day 60. Newly generated T cells supplied most T-cell counts and diversity one year post-transplant.

The gene calls are TRBV12-3 or TRBV12-4 and TRBJ2-3; D uncertain. The material sequenced was PBMCs, mostly from graft donor cells, taken 180 days after TCRalphabeta/CD19-depleted stem cell transplant. The sequence derives from a female patient aged 2-10 years who had a stem cell transplant for aplastic anemia, so the T cells may come from the graft donor. The CDR3 protein is CASSPSRRLGDTQYF. CDR3 nucleotides: TGTGCCAGCAGTCCATCACGACGGTTAGGGGATACGCAGTATTTT.